Following are 20 T cell receptor beta chains from one sample sequenced in a study of T-cell reconstitution after alpha-beta-depleted transplantation in children. The authors prepared the TCRbeta library with unique molecular identifiers. MiXCR was run by TCRdb on the PCR reads, yielding one entry per CDR3 protein. The table shows 100,000 or so distinct CDR3 sequences, with 12% occurring only once. The material was PBMCs from the stem cell graft donor, obtained from the stem cell graft. The receptors were sampled from a human donor who donated a stem cell graft to a child with inherited bone marrow failure.

This clonotype has ten or more counts. The CDR3 sequence: CASSYGTGEIGELFF. In DNA, the CDR3 is TGCGCCAGCAGCTACGGGACAGGAGAAATCGGGGAGCTGTTTTTT. This chain uses TRBV5-1 with TRBJ2-2; 8 bases fit TRBD1. Germline V gene lookup returns CDR1 SGHRS and CDR2 YFSETQ. The V gene end was trimmed by 3 bases and the J gene end by 7 bases; junction bases not matched to a gene: 8. The length of the CDR3 is 15 residues.

The table lists this clonotype with a few counts. The chain links TRBV7-2 to TRBJ1-1; 12 nucleotides agree with TRBD1. V lost 1 base and J lost 11; bases outside the gene matches: 5. Germline assignment: CDR1 SGHTA and CDR2 FQGNSA. This CDR3 spans 14 amino acids. CDR3: CASSLGGQGARAFF. The CDR3 DNA sequence: TGTGCCAGCAGCTTAGGGGGACAGGGGGCGAGGGCTTTCTTT.

This clonotype was seen many times. The chain joins TRBV7-2 to TRBJ2-2; D may be TRBD1 (6 bases). Trimming pared 5 bases from V and 3 bases from J, leaving 10 bases between. The CDR3 spans 14 residues. The germline V gene has CDR1 SGHTA and CDR2 FQGNSA. CDR3 DNA sequence: TGTGCCAGCAGCCGGGACATAGACACCGGGGAGCTGTTTTTT. Its translation is CASSRDIDTGELFF.

The table lists this clonotype with many counts. The rearrangement links TRBV12-3 or TRBV12-4 to TRBJ2-2, with TRBD2 as a possible D gene (5 bases). This CDR3 has 13 residues. The V end was cut by 1 base, the J end by 5 bases, with 5 bases between. CDR3 region: CASSLGGTGELFF. In DNA, the CDR3 is TGTGCCAGCAGTTTAGGCGGGACCGGGGAGCTGTTTTTT.

This clonotype was observed at least ten times. The V call is TRBV29-1, the J call TRBJ2-7; D ambiguous. Between the trimmed V and J ends, which lost 2 bases and 2 bases, there was a span of 7 bases. This CDR3 comprises 12 residues. From germline, CDR1 is SQVTM and CDR2 ANQGSEA. CDR3 DNA: TGCAGCGTTGAAACAGCAACCTACGAGCAGTACTTC. Translated, it gives CSVETATYEQYF.

The V call is TRBV18, the J call TRBJ2-1; maybe TRBD1 (5 bases). CDR3 length equals 16 residues. V was clipped by 1 base and J by 0 bases, with 10 bases between them. Per the germline V gene, CDR1 is KGHSH and CDR2 is LQKENI. The DNA of the CDR3 is TGTGCCAGCTCACCACGGGGCGCCTTCTCCTACAATGAGCAGTTCTTC. Encoded protein: CASSPRGAFSYNEQFF.

At least ten counts were recorded for this clonotype. The chain recombines TRBV21-1 with TRBJ2-7; the DNA was not used to check the table's D call, TRBD1. TRBV21-1 is a listed pseudogene. The CDR3 totals 14 residues. The CDR3 DNA sequence: TGTGCCAGCAGCGGCGAAAGGGGGAAGGGTGAGCAGTACTTC. Its translation is CASSGERGKGEQYF.

This clonotype was seen ten or more times. The chain joins TRBV5-1 to TRBJ2-2, with no clear D. V was cut by 2 bases and J by 9 bases, with 20 bases left in between. CDR3 length: 16 residues. Germline CDR1 and CDR2: SGHRS and YFSETQ. The CDR3 protein is CASSFGDHLNRWELFF. DNA for the CDR3: TGCGCCAGCAGCTTCGGTGACCACCTCAATCGTTGGGAGCTGTTTTTT.

This clonotype was seen many times. The chain joins TRBV7-8 to TRBJ1-5, with D possibly TRBD1 on 5 matching bases. Germline CDR1 SGHVS, CDR2 FQNEAQ. CDR3 length: 15 residues. The V end lost 4 bases, the J end lost 6 bases, and 16 bases lay between the germline ends. This CDR3 is CASSSGTPAVQPQHF. DNA for the CDR3: TGTGCCAGCAGCTCGGGGACCCCGGCGGTTCAGCCCCAGCATTTT. The complete variable domain, with remaining parts taken from reference TRBV7-8 and TRBJ1-5, reads GAGVSQSPRYKVAKRGQDVALRCDPISGHVSLFWYQQALGQGPEFLTYFQNEAQLDKSGLPSDRFFAERPEGSVSTLKIQRTQQEDSAVYLCASSSGTPAVQPQHFGDGTRLSIL.

This clonotype was seen at least ten times. The chain links TRBV14 to TRBJ2-3; D gene unclear. V lost 5 bases to trimming and J lost 0 bases, with 9 bases between them. This CDR3 is built from 14 residues. From germline, CDR1 is SGHDN and CDR2 FVKESK. In DNA, the CDR3 is TGTGCCAGCAGCGTGCACTCTAGCACAGATACGCAGTATTTT. Its protein product is CASSVHSSTDTQYF.

This clonotype showed up many times. The chain combines TRBV20-1 with TRBJ2-7; D is perhaps TRBD1 (6 bases). Per the germline V gene, CDR1 is DFQATT and CDR2 is SNEGSKA (reference sequence). Between the trimmed V and J ends, which lost 3 bases and 0 bases, there was a span of 12 bases. This CDR3 comprises 14 residues. CDR3: CSASKQGYSYEQYF. The CDR3 bases are TGCAGTGCTAGTAAACAGGGCTACTCCTACGAGCAGTACTTC.

There are many counts of this clonotype. V usage is TRBV13 and J usage is TRBJ2-1; tentatively, D is TRBD1 or TRBD2 (5 bases each). In germline, CDR1 is PRHDT, CDR2 FYEKMQ (reference sequence). The CDR3 runs to 12 residues. Trimming left V 5 bases short and J 5 bases short, with 7 bases between. As DNA, the CDR3 is TGTGCCAGCAGCCGGGGCCACAATGAGCAGTTCTTC. Its translation: CASSRGHNEQFF. The full variable domain, in which reference TRBV13 and TRBJ2-1 provide the parts outside the CDR3, is AAGVIQSPRHLIKEKRETATLKCYPIPRHDTVYWYQQGPGQDPQFLISFYEKMQSDKGSIPDRFSAQQFSDYHSELNMSSLELGDSALYFCASSRGHNEQFFGPGTRLTVL.

The table lists this clonotype with many counts. This sequence joins TRBV11-1 and TRBJ2-2; 10 bases align to TRBD2. With V trimmed by 4 bases and J by 1 base, 15 bases remained unmatched. The CDR3 is 20 residues long. Germline V gives CDR1 SGHAT, CDR2 FQDESV (reference sequence). This CDR3 is CASSSTPSGRADWNTGELFF. In DNA form, the CDR3 reads TGTGCCAGCAGCTCAACTCCCAGCGGGAGGGCCGACTGGAACACCGGGGAGCTGTTTTTT.

This clonotype appeared many times. The chain uses TRBV4-3 and TRBJ2-2; 7 nucleotides agree with TRBD2. CDR1 is LGHNA, CDR2 YSLEER, per germline. V gave up 1 base and J gave up 3 bases; unmatched junction bases: 11. The CDR3 covers 18 residues. The CDR3 reads CASSQGVSAGFYTGELFF. CDR3 coding DNA: TGCGCCAGCAGCCAAGGGGTGTCAGCGGGATTCTACACCGGGGAGCTGTTTTTT.

This clonotype was seen ten or more times. The chain is built from TRBV7-2 and TRBJ2-7; no clear D gene. CDR1 and CDR2 (germline): SGHTA, FQGNSA. With 3 bases removed from V and 3 bases from J, the gap between germline ends came to 9 bases. The CDR3 extends over 13 amino acids. In DNA, the CDR3 is TGTGCCAGCAGCTTTTGGGGTAACTACGAGCAGTACTTC. Protein sequence: CASSFWGNYEQYF.

This clonotype occurred a few times. V is TRBV7-9 and J is TRBJ1-1; D may be TRBD1 (5 bases). CDR1 and CDR2 from the germline V gene are SEHNR and FQNEAQ (reference sequence). V was shortened by 3 bases and J by 8 bases, with 13 bases between the two germline ends. CDR3 length equals 13 residues. The CDR3 spells CASSFADTVEAFF. DNA for the CDR3: TGTGCCAGCAGCTTCGCGGACACAGTAGAAGCTTTCTTT.

This clonotype was seen many times. This chain uses TRBV2 with TRBJ2-7; 7 nucleotides match TRBD2. The CDR3 runs 14 residues. The germline V gene encodes CDR1 SNHLY and CDR2 FYNNEI. Trimming at V came to 4 bases and at J to 6 bases, leaving 9 bases not matched to a gene. CDR3 DNA sequence: TGTGCCAGCAGTGCAAGACGGTGGGGGGGCGAGCAGTACTTC. As protein: CASSARRWGGEQYF.

In this sample, this clonotype turned up many times. Written as DNA, the CDR3 is TGTGCCAGCAGCTTAGGGGCAGGGGGCGAGAACACTGAAGCTTTCTTT. Protein product: CASSLGAGGENTEAFF. This sequence joins TRBV7-9 and TRBJ1-1; 8 bases line up with TRBD1. Trimming took 1 base from V and 1 from J; bases not matched to a gene: 5. There are 16 residues in the CDR3. Germline values: CDR1 SEHNR, CDR2 FQNEAQ (reference sequence).

This clonotype was observed at least ten times. V and J are TRBV5-1 and TRBJ2-3; 12 nucleotides align to TRBD2. The CDR3 is 17 amino acids. Germline lookup yields CDR1 SGHRS and CDR2 YFSETQ. The V and J ends lost 4 bases and 2 bases, in that order; junction bases with no gene match: 8. The CDR3 sequence: CASSIQGLAGNTDTQYF. Here the CDR3 DNA reads TGCGCCAGCAGCATCCAGGGACTAGCGGGCAACACAGATACGCAGTATTTT.

This clonotype was detected ten times or more. The CDR3 loop reads CASERDSNTGELFF. Written as DNA, the CDR3 is TGTGCCAGTGAGCGGGACTCGAACACCGGGGAGCTGTTTTTT. The rearrangement uses TRBV19 and TRBJ2-2, with TRBD2 matching over 7 bases. The V gene end was trimmed by 8 bases and the J gene end by 0 bases; junction bases not matched to a gene: 3. Germline V gene data show CDR1 as LNHDA and CDR2 as SQIVND (reference sequence). The CDR3 extends over 14 amino acids.